These 4 T cell receptor beta chains share one sample of origin, sequenced in a study of cytomegalovirus exposure and HLA in healthy donors. PCR was performed using 60 Vbeta and 13 Jbeta primers. Libraries were prepared by immunoSEQ multiplex PCR; TCRdb keeps only in-frame clonotypes and omits some of them. The data show approximately 150,000 clones, approximately 78% seen once. The sequencing input was PBMCs. The receptors derive from a human donor in good health.

The chain employs TRBV5-4 and TRBJ2-7; weak D call: TRBD2 (5 bases). This CDR3 contains 14 residues. The V gene's germline CDR1 is SGHNT and CDR2 YYREEE (reference sequence). The ends were cut back, 1 base at V and 2 bases at J, with 10 bases in the middle. The CDR3 loop is CASSLYAGAYEQYF. The DNA of the CDR3 is TGTGCCAGCAGCTTGTATGCGGGCGCCTACGAGCAGTACTTC. The full variable domain, with the rest looked up from reference TRBV5-4 and TRBJ2-7, is ETGVTQSPTHLIKTRGQQVTLRCSSQSGHNTVSWYQQALGQGPQFIFQYYREEENGRGNFPPRFSGLQFPNYSSELNVNALELDDSALYLCASSLYAGAYEQYFGPGTRLTVT.

The genes are TRBV6-1 and TRBJ1-5; tentatively, D is TRBD1 (5 bases). The germline V gene has CDR1 MNHNS and CDR2 SASEGT. V gave up 4 bases and J gave up 6 bases, with 22 bases separating them. The CDR3 spans 17 residues. The CDR3 DNA is TGTGCCAGCAGTGTAAGGGGTTCGGGAGGGCTCATTCAGCCCCAGCATTTT. Amino acid sequence: CASSVRGSGGLIQPQHF.

The V call is TRBV7-6, the J call TRBJ2-1; TRBD2 matches 10 bases. The CDR3 extends over 14 amino acids. The germline gives CDR1 SGHVS, CDR2 FNYEAQ. The V segment lost 3 bases and the J segment 6 bases; nucleotides outside the gene matches: 2. DNA for the CDR3: TGTGCCAGCAGCTTCCTAGCGGGGGTCAATGAGCAGTTCTTC. Protein product: CASSFLAGVNEQFF. Full variable domain (remainder filled in from reference TRBV7-6 and TRBJ2-1): GAGVSQSPRYKVTKRGQDVALRCDPISGHVSLYWYRQALGQGPEFLTYFNYEAQQDKSGLPNDRFSAERPEGSISTLTIQRTEQRDSAMYRCASSFLAGVNEQFFGPGTRLTVL.

This chain links TRBV4-1 with TRBJ1-5; 7 nucleotides match TRBD1. V lost 6 bases and J lost 1; bases outside the gene matches: 9. The CDR3 contains 16 residues. CDR1 is MGHRA and CDR2 is YSYEKL in the germline V gene. The CDR3 coding sequence is TGCGCCAGCAGTCGACAGGGAAGGGGAAGCAATCAGCCCCAGCATTTT. It is translated as CASSRQGRGSNQPQHF.